Listed here is a single TCR beta chain. These data are taken from a study of blood T cell repertoires in COVID-19. This CDR3 is built from 12 residues. Trimming removed 3 bases from V and 6 bases from J, with 11 bases in between. The germline V gene has CDR1 GTSNPN and CDR2 SVGIG (reference sequence). Clones were read by immunoSEQ multiplex PCR, and TCRdb kept only the in-frame ones, dropping some. The sample yields a few hundred thousand clones, 80% to 90% seen once. This rearrangement joins TRBV30 to TRBJ1-1, with D possibly being TRBD1 (6 bases). Input material: peripheral blood. The receptor comes from a woman aged 25-40 years with active or convalescent COVID-19. The CDR3 DNA follows: TGTGCCTGGAGAGGGGGTTTGGCTGAAGCTTTCTTT. Amino acids: CAWRGGLAEAFF.